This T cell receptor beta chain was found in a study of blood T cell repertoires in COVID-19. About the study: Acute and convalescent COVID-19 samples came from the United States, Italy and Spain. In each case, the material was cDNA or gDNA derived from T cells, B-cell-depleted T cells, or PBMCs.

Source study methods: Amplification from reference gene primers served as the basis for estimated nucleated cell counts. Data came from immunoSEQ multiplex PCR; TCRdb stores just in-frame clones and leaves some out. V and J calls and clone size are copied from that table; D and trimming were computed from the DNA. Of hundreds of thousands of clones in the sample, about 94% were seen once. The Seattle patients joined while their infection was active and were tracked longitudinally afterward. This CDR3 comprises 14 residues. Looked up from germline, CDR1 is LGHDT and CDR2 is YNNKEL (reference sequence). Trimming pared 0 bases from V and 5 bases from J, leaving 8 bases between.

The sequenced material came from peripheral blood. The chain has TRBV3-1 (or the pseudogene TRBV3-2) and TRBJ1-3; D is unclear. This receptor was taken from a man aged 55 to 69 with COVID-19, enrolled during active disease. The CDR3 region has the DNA TGTGCCAGCAGCCAAGATACGAGCCGAAACACCATATATTTT. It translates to CASSQDTSRNTIYF.